A selection of T cell receptor beta chains follows, all from one sample in a study of shared T cell receptors in the human thymus. TCRdb's table, derived via immunoSEQ multiplex PCR, lists solely in-frame clones and lacks some. The data contain hundreds of thousands of clones, 70% to 90% of them singletons. These data were also filed under a second study, of human thymus T cells.

Input material: thymocytes. These receptors all stem from a girl in the first two years of life with a congenital heart defect. Both conserved end residues are trimmed from each CDR3. Clone sizes are given selectively: once, few, many, or a class where the clone is expanded.

once - TRBV29-1 SVALRESSYEQY
- TRBJ2-7 TRBV4-1 ASSQEGRWAGEQY
- TRBJ2-7 TRBV6-4 ASSDRGQAGHEQY
- TRBJ2-7 TRBV9 ASSVAMGASYEQY
- TRBJ2-7 TRBV7-6 ASSPTVEGRSGEQY
- TRBJ1-6 TRBV5-6 ASSLARDSNSPLH
- TRBJ2-1 TRBV4-1 ASSQGLESRF
- TRBJ2-1 TRBV5-1 ASSSRGWHINEQF
- TRBJ2-7 TRBV5-6 ASREGWGPPYEQY
once TRBJ1-1 TRBV5-8 ASSFSVRAF
- TRBJ1-1 TRBV7-9 ASSLQGAMSITEAF
- TRBJ1-5 TRBV27 ATGGNQPQH
- TRBJ1-3 TRBV4-2 ASSPRWGDHPTTLSGNTIY
- TRBJ1-3 TRBV7-2 ASTDRTERNTIY
- TRBJ2-1 TRBV6-1 ASSEWAGGKNNEQF
- TRBJ2-1 TRBV29-1 SVAATKLCNEQF
- TRBJ1-1 TRBV2 ASIWEREGNTEAF
- TRBJ1-1 TRBV5-1 ASSFDRGATEAF
- TRBJ1-1 TRBV12-5 ASGLVRQGRFMNTEAF
- TRBJ1-2 TRBV28 ASSILYGYT
- TRBJ1-1 TRBV7-9 ASRPEGENTEAF
- TRBJ1-2 TRBV6-5 ASSSGDRGCYGYT
- TRBJ1-2 TRBV2 ASSATLGAQHYGYT
- TRBJ2-7 TRBV5-4 ASSSGRLGAYEQY